What follows is one TCR beta chain and its context. These data belong to a study of blood T cell repertoires in COVID-19. The wider study: From the United States, Italy and Spain came samples of acute and convalescent COVID-19. Nucleic acid was either cDNA or gDNA, and it came from T cells, B-cell-depleted T cells, or PBMCs.

V was pared by 4 bases and J by 2 bases, with 14 bases between. Germline V gene data show CDR1 as PRHDT and CDR2 as FYEKMQ (reference sequence). CDR3 length equals 15 residues. Authors' processing steps: Amplification of reference gene primers provided the estimated nucleated cell counts. The data were produced by immunoSEQ multiplex PCR, yet TCRdb's version contains in-frame clones alone and is incomplete. V and J calls and clone size are given by that table; D and trimming were obtained from the DNA. The sample has 130,000 to 150,000 clones, 84% seen once. This clonotype was obtained from a man aged 55-75 years with active or convalescent COVID-19. The gene calls are TRBV13 and TRBJ1-2, with D possibly matching TRBD1 (5 bases). Sequenced input: peripheral blood. The CDR3 coding sequence is TGTGCCAGCAGCTCATTACAATCAGGGAACTATGGCTACACCTTC. Translation gives CASSSLQSGNYGYTF.